This T cell receptor beta chain was found in a study of blood T cell repertoires in COVID-19. Study-level background: The analysed material was cDNA or gDNA that came from T cells, B-cell-depleted T cells, or PBMCs.

The CDR3 runs to 13 residues. CDR1 is ENHRY and CDR2 is SYGVKD in the germline V gene. After removal of 8 bases from V and 7 bases from J, the junction contained 5 bases not matched to a gene. In the original processing: The assay estimated nucleated cells by amplifying reference gene primers. Method: immunoSEQ multiplex PCR; TCRdb's copy keeps in-frame clones and lacks some. V and J calls and clone size come straight from that table; D and trimming were deduced from the DNA. The table has approximately 97,000 clones, roughly 92% seen once; the top ten hold 1.5% to 2%. Seattle cases were enrolled at active infection and followed longitudinally.

The genes are TRBV10-3 and TRBJ2-2; 9 bases agree with TRBD1. The source material was peripheral blood. The receptor was isolated from a woman in her 50s with COVID-19, enrolled during active disease. For the CDR3, the DNA is TGTGCCATCGGAACAGGGGGCGACGGGGAGCTGTTTTTT. This encodes CAIGTGGDGELFF.